Listed here are 27 T cell receptor beta chains from one sample, sequenced in a study of tumor and adjacent non-tumor tissue in lung cancer. Three rounds of nested PCR, following a modified ARM-PCR protocol, produced the TCRbeta library. In TCRdb, the multiplex PCR reads were re-called with MiXCR into one record per CDR3 protein. This sample has under 140,000 distinct CDR3 sequences, with over 75% found just once. This sample's RNA came from whole unsorted tissue. Input material: lung tumor tissue. The source is a man between 65 and 85 years old with non-small cell lung cancer.

This clonotype was observed a few times. This could be a read error, since a much larger clone is one nucleotide away. The chain uses TRBV6-1 and TRBJ1-1; no reliable D call. The CDR3 runs to 12 residues. The V and J ends lost 6 bases and 6 bases respectively, with 11 bases between them. Per germline, CDR1 MNHNS and CDR2 SASEGT. CDR3 nucleotide sequence: TGTGCCAGCAGGGAGTCTGGGGCTGAAGCTTTCTTT. Translated: CASRESGAEAFF.

Points on this clonotype: With a much larger clone just one base away, this may be a read error. The V and J genes are TRBV5-8 and TRBJ1-5; 10 bases map to TRBD1. This CDR3 spans 17 amino acids. J gave up 1 base and V 4 bases, and 8 bases lay outside the gene matches. Germline V gene lookup returns CDR1 SGHTS and CDR2 YDEGEE. The CDR3 coding sequence is TGTGCCAGCAGCACCCCCCGACAGGGGGCGAGCAATCAGCCCCAGCATTTT. This encodes CASSTPRQGASNQPQHF.

On this clonotype itself: This may arise from a read error, as a much more abundant clone is one base away. The chain has TRBV20-1 and TRBJ1-2, with D unresolved. The ends were cut back, 6 bases at V and 5 bases at J, with 16 bases in the middle. Germline values: CDR1 DFQATT, CDR2 SNEGSKA (reference sequence). The CDR3 is made up of 13 amino acids. CDR3 sequence: CSAQRSGAYGYTF. The DNA of the CDR3 is TGCAGTGCCCAGAGGTCCGGAGCGTATGGCTACACCTTC.

This chain uses TRBV6-6 with TRBJ1-1; D is ambiguous. The CDR3 has 14 residues. Germline V gene sequence: CDR1 MNHNY, CDR2 SVGAGI (reference sequence). Here the CDR3 reads CDADLARWDTEAFF. In DNA form, the CDR3 reads TGTGACGCAGACCTCGCAAGGTGGGACACTGAAGCTTTCTTT.

As regards this clonotype: The conserved final phenylalanine or tryptophan is absent from the CDR3, which likely points to a read error. No DNA is shown, since the ends of the CDR3 on it are uncertain; the CDR3 is the one TCRdb lists. This rearrangement joins TRBV7-9 to TRBJ2-1. The CDR3 is 14 residues long, counting both termini. The germline CDR1 and CDR2 sequences are SEHNR and FQNEAQ (reference sequence). CDR3 amino acids: CASSLGGSYNERFL.

On this clonotype: The CDR3 does not end in the conserved phenylalanine or tryptophan, so this is likely a read error. CDR3 nucleotide sequence: TGCACCAGCAGCCAAGTGGATAATGAGCAGTTCCTC. Its translation: CTSSQVDNEQFL. The genes are TRBV4-1 and TRBJ2-1; D ambiguous. This CDR3 has 12 amino acids. The germline V gene has CDR1 MGHRA and CDR2 YSYEKL.

With respect to this clonotype: With a much larger clone just one base away, this may be a read error. The V call is TRBV28, the J call TRBJ2-5; D gene ambiguous. With 3 bases removed from V and 1 base from J, the gap between germline ends came to 15 bases. The CDR3 has 16 amino acids. The germline gives CDR1 MDHEN, CDR2 SYDVKM. In nucleotides, the CDR3 is TGTGCCAGCAGTTTTCGGAGCGTGAGTCTCCAAGAGACCCAGTACTTC. This gives the protein CASSFRSVSLQETQYF.

With regard to this clonotype: The junction departs from the called germline gene at one end, perhaps through a read error. V is TRBV4-1 and J is TRBJ2-5; the D gene could be TRBD1 or TRBD2 (5 bases each). This CDR3 has 14 residues. Per germline, CDR1 MGHRA and CDR2 YSYEKL. The CDR3 is CTSSQRWGQETQYF. CDR3 nucleotide sequence: TGCACCAGTAGCCAGCGGTGGGGGCAAGAGACCCAGTACTTC.

This clonotype was observed many times. V usage is TRBV29-1 and J usage is TRBJ2-7; a possible D gene is TRBD2 (5 bases). The V and J ends lost 4 bases and 5 bases respectively, with 18 bases between them. CDR1 SQVTM and CDR2 ANQGSEA come from the germline V gene. The CDR3 has 14 residues. The DNA of the CDR3 is TGCAGCGTTGTCCGGACTGGTCTGAGGGACGAGCAGTACTTC. Encoded protein: CSVVRTGLRDEQYF.

The genes are TRBV29-1 and TRBJ2-5; TRBD2 might be the D (5 bases). The CDR3 is made up of 12 amino acids. Trimming shortened V by 1 base and J by 10 bases, and 13 bases separated the two germline ends. Germline CDR1 and CDR2: SQVTM and ANQGSEA. CDR3 bases: TGCAGCGTTGAAGTATGGGGAGAGGACCAGTACTTC. It yields the protein CSVEVWGEDQYF.

This rearrangement joins TRBV12-3 or TRBV12-4 to TRBJ2-5; the match to TRBD1 covers 8 bases. The CDR3 extends over 13 amino acids. With V trimmed by 6 bases and J by 10 bases, 10 bases remained unmatched. The CDR3 is CASRPGQGYSQYF. The DNA for the CDR3 is TGTGCCAGCAGACCCGGACAGGGCTACAGCCAGTACTTC.

Turning to this clonotype: Its ends do not fully match the called genes, so a read error is possible. This chain joins TRBV13 and TRBJ2-7, with D possibly matching TRBD1 (6 bases). Germline CDR1 reads PRHDT; CDR2 reads FYEKMQ (reference sequence). The CDR3 length is 13 residues. The CDR3 is CASSSTKGDDQYF. DNA for the CDR3: TGTGCTAGCAGCTCAACCAAGGGGGACGACCAGTACTTC.

Turning to this clonotype: This CDR3 fails to terminate in the conserved phenylalanine or tryptophan, so it likely reflects a read error. The chain employs TRBV6-5 and TRBJ2-6, with 9 bases fitting TRBD1. The CDR3 is made up of 16 amino acids. The ends lost 5 bases at V and 0 bases at J; junction bases unmatched: 2. Germline V CDR1 and CDR2: MNHEY, SVGAGI. CDR3 sequence: CASSRTGDSGANVLTL. CDR3 in DNA: TGTGCCAGCAGTAGGACAGGGGACTCTGGGGCCAACGTCCTGACTCTC.

This clonotype was seen just once. One junction end disagrees with the germline gene, perhaps due to a read error. The CDR3 spells CASILHVRDWASYNERFF. The CDR3 DNA is TGTGCCAGCATCTTACATGTGCGTGACTGGGCTTCCTATAATGAGCGGTTCTTC. The genes are TRBV11-2 and TRBJ2-1; D not certain. This CDR3 comprises 18 residues. Germline CDR1 reads SGHAT; CDR2 reads FQNNGV.

Note on this clonotype: A read error may account for a junction end that differs from germline. CDR3: CASSLDPRGPYEEYF. For the CDR3, the DNA is TGTGCCAGCAGCTTAGACCCTAGGGGGCCCTACGAGGAGTACTTC. The J gene is TRBJ2-7, the V gene TRBV11-2; 7 positions agree with TRBD1. The CDR3 length is 15 residues. The germline V gene has CDR1 SGHAT and CDR2 FQNNGV.

A word on this clonotype: A junction boundary mismatches the germline segment, possibly from a read error. DNA for the CDR3: TGTGCCAACAGTCCCAGCTACAGTGTGAACACAGATACGCAGTATTTT. Protein: CANSPSYSVNTDTQYF. This sequence joins TRBV6-5 and TRBJ2-3, with D unresolved. Germline CDR1 MNHEY, CDR2 SVGAGI. The CDR3 covers 16 residues.

Points on this clonotype: One end of the junction varies from germline; a read error may be responsible. The V and J genes are TRBV5-6 and TRBJ1-2, with D maybe TRBD1 (6 bases). The germline gives CDR1 SGHDT, CDR2 YYEEEE. This CDR3 spans 14 amino acids. CDR3 sequence: CTSSLIGQQGGYTF. The CDR3 bases are TGTACCAGCAGCTTGATCGGACAGCAGGGTGGCTATACCTTC.

A note on this clonotype: The CDR3 end shows no conserved phenylalanine or tryptophan, and so a read error is likely. This sequence joins TRBV5-5 and TRBJ1-1; 7 bases align to TRBD1. The CDR3 runs to 18 residues. Germline V gene sequence: CDR1 SGHKS, CDR2 YYEKEE (reference sequence). V shed 3 bases and J 5 bases; nucleotides not matched to a gene: 19. The CDR3 loop reads CASSYKPGQRAGMTEAFY. DNA for the CDR3: TGTGCCAGCAGCTACAAGCCGGGACAGAGGGCGGGTATGACTGAAGCTTTCTAT.

With respect to this clonotype: This may be a read error, as it is one base from a much larger clone. The rearrangement links TRBV6-5 to TRBJ2-3; TRBD1 agrees at 11 bases. The J segment lost 6 bases and the V segment lost 10 bases, leaving 12 bases of the junction unmatched. Germline V gives CDR1 MNHEY, CDR2 SVGAGI. CDR3 size: 15 residues. DNA of the CDR3: TGTGCCAACAGCCGGACAGGGGGCGAGTGGGATACGCAGTATTTT. It codes for CANSRTGGEWDTQYF.

Of note for this clonotype: This is likely a read error, given that the CDR3 carries no conserved phenylalanine or tryptophan at its end. The chain combines TRBV5-4 with TRBJ2-7, with D tentatively TRBD1 (5 bases). The CDR3 extends over 14 amino acids. Germline V gene sequence: CDR1 SGHNT, CDR2 YYREEE (reference sequence). Trimming removed 2 bases from V and 2 bases from J, with 11 bases in between. CDR3 residues: CASSFAGQAYEQYI. The CDR3 DNA reads TGTGCCAGCAGCTTTGCCGGACAAGCCTACGAGCAGTACATC.

A word on this clonotype: Possible read error: a much larger clone is one base away. The J gene is TRBJ1-6, the V gene TRBV28; 11 bases fit TRBD1. The CDR3 has 18 amino acids. The trim removed 10 bases at V and 3 bases at J, leaving 14 bases unmatched. Germline V gives CDR1 MDHEN, CDR2 SYDVKM. The chain's CDR3 is CANSSNWDRGDYNSPLHF. CDR3 nucleotides: TGTGCCAACAGCTCCAACTGGGACAGGGGGGACTATAATTCACCCCTCCACTTT.

This clonotype came up once. This CDR3 is missing its conserved last phenylalanine or tryptophan, likely due to a read error. V usage is TRBV11-2 and J usage is TRBJ2-3; D remains unclear. Trimming cost V 5 bases and J 7 bases, with 16 bases left between them. In germline, CDR1 is SGHAT, CDR2 FQNNGV. This CDR3 comprises 14 residues. The DNA of the CDR3 is TGTGCCAGCAGCCTAACCCTAGAGTCAAATACGCAGTATTTA. Residues: CASSLTLESNTQYL.

A note on this clonotype: At one boundary the junction diverges from the germline segment, which might be a read error. The CDR3 loop is CTSSDRNAEAFF. In DNA form, the CDR3 reads TGTACCAGCAGTGACAGGAACGCTGAAGCTTTCTTT. The rearrangement joins TRBV6-5 to TRBJ1-1; D may be TRBD1 (6 bases). Per the germline V gene, CDR1 is MNHEY and CDR2 is SVGAGI. The length of the CDR3 is 12 residues.

About this clonotype: At one boundary the junction diverges from the germline segment, which might be a read error. The chain carries TRBV29-1 and TRBJ2-5, with a weak D call TRBD2 (5 bases). CDR1 and CDR2 from the germline V gene are SQVTM and ANQGSEA. The CDR3 runs to 11 residues. The DNA for the CDR3 is TGCAGCGTTGCTTATGAGGAGGCCAAGTACTTT. Protein: CSVAYEEAKYF.

Points on this clonotype: At one end the junction does not follow the germline gene, possibly because of a read error. The V and J genes are TRBV30 and TRBJ2-3; the match to TRBD2 covers 7 bases. This CDR3 is 15 amino acids long. In germline, CDR1 is GTSNPN, CDR2 SVGIG (reference sequence). As DNA, the CDR3 is TGTGCTAGGAGTGATCGCGGGAGCAGCACAGATATGCAGTATTTT. Residues: CARSDRGSSTDMQYF.

As concerns this clonotype: Because it lacks the conserved phenylalanine or tryptophan at the end, this CDR3 is likely a read error. This chain links TRBV11-3 with TRBJ2-5; D call uncertain. CDR1 is SGHNT, CDR2 YENEEA, per germline. This CDR3 has 15 residues. The CDR3: CASNLWISLDETQYY. The CDR3 bases are TGTGCCAGCAACTTATGGATTAGTCTGGACGAGACCCAGTACTAC.

The CDR3 loop reads CSASQGGGQFQHF. The DNA of the CDR3 is TGCAGTGCTAGCCAAGGGGGCGGCCAGTTCCAGCATTTT. The chain joins TRBV20-1 to TRBJ1-5; TRBD1 aligns across 7 bases. Germline V CDR1 and CDR2: DFQATT, SNEGSKA (reference sequence). Trimming cost V 3 bases and J 12 bases; bases outside gene matches: 11. The CDR3 length is 13 residues.